The T cell receptor (beta chain) described here comes from a study of monozygotic twins with inflammatory bowel disease. Each CDR3 protein gets one entry in TCRdb, which reprocessed the 5' RACE reads and gives no DNA. This repertoire includes about 200,000 distinct CDR3 sequences. The length of the CDR3 is 16 residues. Germline V lookup: CDR1 LNHNV, CDR2 YYDKDF (reference sequence). The origin of this receptor is a human donor with ulcerative colitis or Crohn's disease, or a healthy co-twin of an affected twin (not recorded which). The sequenced sample consisted of blood. The V and J genes are TRBV15 and TRBJ2-4; without DNA, the TCRdb call of TRBD1 cannot be checked. The CDR3 is CATSRDTGKRGYIQYF.